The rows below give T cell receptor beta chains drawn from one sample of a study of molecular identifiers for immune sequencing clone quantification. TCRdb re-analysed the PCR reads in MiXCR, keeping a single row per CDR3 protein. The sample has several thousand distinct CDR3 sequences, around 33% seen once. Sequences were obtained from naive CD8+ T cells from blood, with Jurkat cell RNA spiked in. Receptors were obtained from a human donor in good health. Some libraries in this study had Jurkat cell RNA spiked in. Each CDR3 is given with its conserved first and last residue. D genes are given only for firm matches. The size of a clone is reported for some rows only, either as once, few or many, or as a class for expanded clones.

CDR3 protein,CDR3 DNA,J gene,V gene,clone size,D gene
CSVGTDYTGELFF,TGCAGCGTTGGGACAGATTACACCGGGGAGCTGTTTTTT,TRBJ2-2,TRBV29-1,few,.
CASSISGSPSYEQYF,TGCGCCAGCAGCATATCCGGGTCACCTTCCTACGAGCAGTACTTC,TRBJ2-7,TRBV4-3,.,.
CASSEGRGVDMQYF,TGTGCCAGCAGTGAGGGGAGAGGGGTAGATATGCAGTATTTT,TRBJ2-3,TRBV2,.,.
CASSLEGYEQYF,TGTGCCAGCAGTTTAGAGGGGTACGAGCAGTACTTC,TRBJ2-7,TRBV28,.,.
CASNKADVAVRETQYF,TGTGCCAGCAACAAAGCTGATGTGGCCGTCCGAGAGACCCAGTACTTC,TRBJ2-5,TRBV28,.,.
CASSWGGEVFF,TGTGCAAGCAGCTGGGGGGGAGAAGTCTTCTTT,TRBJ1-1,TRBV7-3,.,.
CASGQTTYDKLFF,TGTGCCAGCGGGCAGACAACTTATGATAAACTGTTTTTT,TRBJ1-4,TRBV28,.,.
CASTLGGARGEQFF,TGTGCCAGTACCCTTGGGGGGGCCCGTGGGGAGCAGTTCTTC,TRBJ2-1,TRBV19,.,.
CASSGGTEAFF,TGCGCCAGCAGTGGGGGGACTGAAGCTTTCTTT,TRBJ1-1,TRBV5-1,.,.
CASSLQGQGVWTDTQYF,TGTGCCAGCAGTTTGCAGGGGCAGGGGGTGTGGACAGATACGCAGTATTTT,TRBJ2-3,TRBV28,few,TRBD1
CASSYEDRVGQPQHF,TGTGCCAGCAGCTACGAGGACAGGGTGGGTCAGCCCCAGCATTTT,TRBJ1-5,TRBV7-9,few,TRBD1
CASSYAGGVYEQYF,TGTGCCAGCAGTTACGCAGGGGGGGTCTACGAGCAGTACTTC,TRBJ2-7,TRBV6-6,medium-sized,.
CASITWRGPRETQYF,TGTGCCAGCATCACATGGAGGGGCCCTCGAGAGACCCAGTACTTC,TRBJ2-5,TRBV6-2/TRBV6-3,.,.
CSASRGYEQYF,TGCAGTGCTAGCAGGGGCTACGAGCAGTACTTC,TRBJ2-7,TRBV20-1,.,.
CASSLYGAEAFF,TGTGCCAGCAGCTTATATGGGGCTGAAGCTTTCTTT,TRBJ1-1,TRBV7-8,.,.
CATSDSHVAGSSYNEQFF,TGTGCCACCAGTGATTCTCACGTAGCGGGTAGCTCCTACAATGAGCAGTTCTTC,TRBJ2-1,TRBV24-1,few,TRBD2